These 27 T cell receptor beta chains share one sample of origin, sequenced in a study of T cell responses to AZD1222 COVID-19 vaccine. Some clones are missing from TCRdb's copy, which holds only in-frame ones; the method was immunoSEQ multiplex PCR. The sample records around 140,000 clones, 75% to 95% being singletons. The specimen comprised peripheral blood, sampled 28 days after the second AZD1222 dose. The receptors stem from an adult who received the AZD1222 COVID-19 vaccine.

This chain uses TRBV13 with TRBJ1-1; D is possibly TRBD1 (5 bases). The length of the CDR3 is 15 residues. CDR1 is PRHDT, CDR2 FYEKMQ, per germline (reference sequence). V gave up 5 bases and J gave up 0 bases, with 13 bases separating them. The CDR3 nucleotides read TGTGCCAGCAGCCGGGGGGAGGTGATGAACACTGAAGCTTTCTTT. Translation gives CASSRGEVMNTEAFF.

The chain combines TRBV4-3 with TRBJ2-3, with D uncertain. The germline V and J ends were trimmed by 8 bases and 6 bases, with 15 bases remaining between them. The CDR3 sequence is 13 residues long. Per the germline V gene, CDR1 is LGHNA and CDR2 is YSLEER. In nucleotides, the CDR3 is TGCGCCAGCCGAGCAGCAGGTGGGGATACGCAGTATTTT. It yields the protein CASRAAGGDTQYF.

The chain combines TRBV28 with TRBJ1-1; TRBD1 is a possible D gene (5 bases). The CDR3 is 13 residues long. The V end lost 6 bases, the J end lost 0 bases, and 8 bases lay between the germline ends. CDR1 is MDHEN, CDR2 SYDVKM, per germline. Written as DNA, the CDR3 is TGTGCCAGCAGAGGGACGGTGAACACTGAAGCTTTCTTT. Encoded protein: CASRGTVNTEAFF.

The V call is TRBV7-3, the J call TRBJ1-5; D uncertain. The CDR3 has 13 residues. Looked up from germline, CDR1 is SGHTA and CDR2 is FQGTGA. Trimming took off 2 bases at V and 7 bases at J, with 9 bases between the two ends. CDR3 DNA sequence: TGTGCCAGCAGCTTAGGTGGAGGACAGCCCCAGCATTTT. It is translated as CASSLGGGQPQHF.

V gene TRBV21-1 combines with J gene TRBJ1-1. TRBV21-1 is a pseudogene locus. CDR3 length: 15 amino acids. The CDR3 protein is CASSPYTRDQVEAFF. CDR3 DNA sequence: TGTGCCAGCAGCCCCTATACAAGGGACCAGGTTGAAGCTTTCTTT.

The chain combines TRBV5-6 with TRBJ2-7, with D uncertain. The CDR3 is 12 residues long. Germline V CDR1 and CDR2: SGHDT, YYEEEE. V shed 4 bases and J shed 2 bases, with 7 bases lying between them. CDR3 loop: CASSAQAYEQYV. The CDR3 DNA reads TGTGCCAGCAGCGCACAAGCCTACGAGCAGTACGTC.

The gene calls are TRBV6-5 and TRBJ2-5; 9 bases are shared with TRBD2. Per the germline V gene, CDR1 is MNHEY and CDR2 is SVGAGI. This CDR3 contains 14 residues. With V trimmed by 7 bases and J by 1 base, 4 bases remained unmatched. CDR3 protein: CASTAGGVQETQYF. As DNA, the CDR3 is TGTGCCAGCACGGCGGGGGGGGTCCAAGAGACCCAGTACTTC.

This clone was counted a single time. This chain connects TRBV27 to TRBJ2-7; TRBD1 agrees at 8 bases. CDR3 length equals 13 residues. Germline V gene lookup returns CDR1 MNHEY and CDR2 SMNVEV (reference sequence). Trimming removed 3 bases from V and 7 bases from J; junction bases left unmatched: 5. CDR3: CASSLGTGLEQYF. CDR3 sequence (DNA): TGTGCCAGCAGTTTGGGGACAGGTTTGGAGCAGTACTTC.

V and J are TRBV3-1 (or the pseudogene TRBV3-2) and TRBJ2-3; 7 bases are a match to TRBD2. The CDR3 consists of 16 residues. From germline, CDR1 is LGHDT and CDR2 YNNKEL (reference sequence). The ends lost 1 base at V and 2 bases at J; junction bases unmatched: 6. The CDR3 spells CASSQVPAGDTDTQYF. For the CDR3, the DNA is TGTGCCAGCAGCCAAGTCCCGGCGGGGGACACAGATACGCAGTATTTT.

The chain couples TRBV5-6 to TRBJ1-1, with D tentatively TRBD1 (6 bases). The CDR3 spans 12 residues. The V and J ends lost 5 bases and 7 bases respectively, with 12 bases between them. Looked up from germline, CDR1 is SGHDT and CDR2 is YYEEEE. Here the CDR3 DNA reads TGTGCCAGCAGTCAGACAGGCCGTGAAGCTTTCTTT. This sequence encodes CASSQTGREAFF. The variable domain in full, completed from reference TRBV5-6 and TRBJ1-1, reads DAGVTQSPTHLIKTRGQQVTLRCSPKSGHDTVSWYQQALGQGPQFIFQYYEEEERQRGNFPDRFSGHQFPNYSSELNVNALLLGDSALYLCASSQTGREAFFGQGTRLTVV.

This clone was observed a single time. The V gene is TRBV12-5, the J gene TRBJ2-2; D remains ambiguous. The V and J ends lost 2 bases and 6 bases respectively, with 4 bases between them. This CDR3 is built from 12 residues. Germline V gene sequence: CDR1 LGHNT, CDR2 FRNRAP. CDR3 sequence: CASGLHAGELFF. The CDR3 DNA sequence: TGTGCTAGTGGTTTGCATGCCGGGGAGCTGTTTTTT.

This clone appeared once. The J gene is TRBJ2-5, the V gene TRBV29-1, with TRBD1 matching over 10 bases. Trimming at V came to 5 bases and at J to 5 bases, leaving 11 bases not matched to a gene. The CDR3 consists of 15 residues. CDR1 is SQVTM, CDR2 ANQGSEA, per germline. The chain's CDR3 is CSVQGQGRREETQYF. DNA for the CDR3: TGCAGCGTTCAGGGACAGGGGCGACGTGAGGAGACCCAGTACTTC.

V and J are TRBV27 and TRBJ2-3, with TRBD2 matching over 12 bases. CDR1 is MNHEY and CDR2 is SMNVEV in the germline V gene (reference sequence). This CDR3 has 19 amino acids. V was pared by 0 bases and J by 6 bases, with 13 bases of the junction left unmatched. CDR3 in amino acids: CASSLSWGLAGTGGDTQYF. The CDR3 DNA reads TGTGCCAGCAGTTTATCGTGGGGACTAGCGGGCACGGGGGGGGATACGCAGTATTTT.

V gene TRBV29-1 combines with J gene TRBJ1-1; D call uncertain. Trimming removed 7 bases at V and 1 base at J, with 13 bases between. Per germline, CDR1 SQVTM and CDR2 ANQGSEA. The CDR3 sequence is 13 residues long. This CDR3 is CSAYGVQNTEAFF. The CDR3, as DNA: TGCAGCGCTTACGGTGTCCAGAACACTGAAGCTTTCTTT.

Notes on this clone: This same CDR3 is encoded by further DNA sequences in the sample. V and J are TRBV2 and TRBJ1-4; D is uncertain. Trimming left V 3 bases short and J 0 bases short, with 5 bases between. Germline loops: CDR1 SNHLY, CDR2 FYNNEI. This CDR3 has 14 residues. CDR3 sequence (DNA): TGTGCCAGCAGTGACTCTACAACTAATGAAAAACTGTTTTTT. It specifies CASSDSTTNEKLFF.

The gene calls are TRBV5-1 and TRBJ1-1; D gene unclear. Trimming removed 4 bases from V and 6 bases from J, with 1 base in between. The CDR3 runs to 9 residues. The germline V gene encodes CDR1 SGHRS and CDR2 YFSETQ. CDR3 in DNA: TGCGCCAGCAGCCCTGAAGCTTTCTTT. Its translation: CASSPEAFF.

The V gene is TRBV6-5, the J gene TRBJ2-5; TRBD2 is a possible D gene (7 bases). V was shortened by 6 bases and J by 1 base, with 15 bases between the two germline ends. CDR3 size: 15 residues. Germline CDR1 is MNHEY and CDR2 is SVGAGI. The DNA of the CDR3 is TGTGCCAGCAGGAGGTGGGGGGGCCTCCAAGAGACCCAGTACTTC. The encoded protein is CASRRWGGLQETQYF.

The CDR3 protein is CASSYHRGGTEAFF. CDR3 coding DNA: TGTGCCAGCAGTTACCACAGAGGTGGTACTGAAGCTTTCTTT. The V call is TRBV6-5, the J call TRBJ1-1; D unresolved. V was pared by 2 bases and J by 5 bases, with 12 bases between. The CDR3 loop spans 14 amino acids. From germline, CDR1 is MNHEY and CDR2 SVGAGI.

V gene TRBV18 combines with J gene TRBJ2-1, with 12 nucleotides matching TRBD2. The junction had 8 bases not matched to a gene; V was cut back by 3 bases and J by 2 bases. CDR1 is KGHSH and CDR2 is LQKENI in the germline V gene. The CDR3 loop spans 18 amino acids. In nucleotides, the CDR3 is TGTGCCAGCTCACCCCGGCCTAGCGGGAGGGCTGCCTACAATGAGCAGTTCTTC. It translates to CASSPRPSGRAAYNEQFF.

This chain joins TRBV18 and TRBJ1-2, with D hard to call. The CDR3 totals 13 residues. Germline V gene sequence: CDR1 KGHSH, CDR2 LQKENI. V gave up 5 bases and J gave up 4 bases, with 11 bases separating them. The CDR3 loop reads CASSSTSGYGYTF. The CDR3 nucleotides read TGTGCCAGCTCATCGACGTCTGGCTATGGCTACACCTTC. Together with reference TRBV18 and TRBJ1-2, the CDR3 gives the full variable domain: NAGVMQNPRHLVRRRGQEARLRCSPMKGHSHVYWYRQLPEEGLKFMVYLQKENIIDESGMPKERFSAEFPKEGPSILRIQQVVRGDSAAYFCASSSTSGYGYTFGSGTRLTVV.

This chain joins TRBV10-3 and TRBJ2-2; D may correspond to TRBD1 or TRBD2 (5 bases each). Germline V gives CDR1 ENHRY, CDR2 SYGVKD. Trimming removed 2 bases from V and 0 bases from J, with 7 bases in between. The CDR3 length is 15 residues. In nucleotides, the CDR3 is TGTGCCATCAGTGAGCGGGGCACGAACACCGGGGAGCTGTTTTTT. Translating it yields CAISERGTNTGELFF.

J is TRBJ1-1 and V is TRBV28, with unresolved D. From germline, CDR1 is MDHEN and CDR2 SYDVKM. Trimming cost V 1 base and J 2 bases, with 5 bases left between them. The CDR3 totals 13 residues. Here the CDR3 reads CASSLFPNTEAFF. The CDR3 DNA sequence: TGTGCCAGCAGTTTATTCCCTAACACTGAAGCTTTCTTT.

The CDR3 region is CASSAGHSNQPQHF. The CDR3 DNA follows: TGTGCCAGCAGTGCGGGACATTCAAATCAGCCCCAGCATTTT. The genes are TRBV2 and TRBJ1-5; D may be TRBD1 (6 bases). V was shortened by 4 bases and J by 4 bases, with 11 bases between the two germline ends. This CDR3 contains 14 residues. Germline V gene data show CDR1 as SNHLY and CDR2 as FYNNEI. The whole variable domain, filled in from reference TRBV2 and TRBJ1-5, reads EPEVTQTPSHQVTQMGQEVILRCVPISNHLYFYWYRQILGQKVEFLVSFYNNEISEKSEIFDDQFSVERPDGSNFTLKIRSTKLEDSAMYFCASSAGHSNQPQHFGDGTRLSIL.

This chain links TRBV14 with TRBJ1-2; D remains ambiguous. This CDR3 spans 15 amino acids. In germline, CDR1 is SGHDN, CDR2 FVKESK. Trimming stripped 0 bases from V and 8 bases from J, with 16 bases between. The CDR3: CASSQDGARLRGYTF. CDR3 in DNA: TGTGCCAGCAGCCAAGATGGAGCGAGGCTCCGGGGCTACACCTTC.

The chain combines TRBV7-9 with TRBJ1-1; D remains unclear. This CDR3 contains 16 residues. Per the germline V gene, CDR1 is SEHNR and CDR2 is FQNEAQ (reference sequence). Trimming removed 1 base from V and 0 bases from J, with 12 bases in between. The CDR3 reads CASSLDPRRMNTEAFF. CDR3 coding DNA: TGTGCCAGCAGCTTAGACCCCCGACGGATGAACACTGAAGCTTTCTTT. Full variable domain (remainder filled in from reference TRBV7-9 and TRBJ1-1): DTGVSQNPRHKITKRGQNVTFRCDPISEHNRLYWYRQTLGQGPEFLTYFQNEAQLEKSRLLSDRFSAERPKGSFSTLEIQRTEQGDSAMYLCASSLDPRRMNTEAFFGQGTRLTVV.

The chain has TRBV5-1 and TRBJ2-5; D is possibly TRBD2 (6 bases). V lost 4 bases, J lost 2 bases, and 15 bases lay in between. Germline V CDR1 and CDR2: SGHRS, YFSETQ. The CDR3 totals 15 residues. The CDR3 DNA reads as TGCGCCAGCAGCACCCAACTAGCCCAACAAGAGACCCAGTACTTC. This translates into CASSTQLAQQETQYF.

CDR3 DNA: TGTGCCAGCAGATTGCAGACAGGGGGAGCTTTCTTT. Protein product: CASRLQTGGAFF. The chain combines TRBV6-5 with TRBJ1-1, with 9 bases lining up with TRBD1. Germline CDR1 MNHEY, CDR2 SVGAGI. The junction had 6 bases not matched to a gene; V was cut back by 6 bases and J by 10 bases. The CDR3 totals 12 residues.